This entry lists 10 T cell receptor beta chains sequenced from one sample in a study of cytomegalovirus exposure and HLA in healthy donors. Primers: 60 Vbeta forward and 13 Jbeta reverse. Only in-frame clones appear in the TCRdb table, and some are missing; sequencing was by immunoSEQ multiplex PCR. The data show 100,000 to 150,000 clones, 17% seen once. Sequenced material: PBMCs. Receptors were obtained from a female donor in good health and CMV-seropositive.

The chain recombines TRBV18 with TRBJ1-4; possibly TRBD1 for D (5 bases). The CDR3 spans 14 residues. Germline loops: CDR1 KGHSH, CDR2 LQKENI. V gave up 3 bases and J gave up 8 bases, with 13 bases separating them. The CDR3 spells CASSPSQGGEKLFF. Written as DNA, the CDR3 is TGTGCCAGCTCACCGAGCCAGGGTGGGGAAAAACTGTTTTTT.

This clone has more than one count but fewer than ten. J is TRBJ1-4 and V is TRBV6-5; 8 nucleotides match TRBD1. Unmatched junction bases numbered 3, after V lost 2 bases and J lost 1 base. The CDR3 sequence is 16 residues long. Germline CDR1 MNHEY, CDR2 SVGAGI. This CDR3 reads CASSYGQGGTNEKLFF. The CDR3 bases are TGTGCCAGCAGTTACGGACAGGGAGGAACTAATGAAAAACTGTTTTTT.

This rearrangement joins TRBV7-9 to TRBJ1-1; D uncertain. The germline V gene encodes CDR1 SEHNR and CDR2 FQNEAQ (reference sequence). Between the trimmed V and J ends, which lost 2 bases and 0 bases, there was a span of 10 bases. This CDR3 region has 15 residues. This CDR3 reads CASSLWQFMNTEAFF. CDR3 nucleotide sequence: TGTGCCAGCAGCTTATGGCAGTTCATGAACACTGAAGCTTTCTTT.

This clone was seen only a few times. CDR3 sequence reads: CAWRQRDSYGYTF. For the CDR3, the DNA is TGTGCCTGGAGACAGAGGGACAGCTATGGCTACACCTTC. The genes are TRBV30 and TRBJ1-2; 7 bases map to TRBD1. CDR3 size: 13 residues. V lost 3 bases to trimming and J lost 4 bases; unmatched junction nucleotides: 5. In germline, CDR1 is GTSNPN, CDR2 SVGIG (reference sequence). The full variable domain, rest sourced from reference TRBV30 and TRBJ1-2, is SQTIHQWPATLVQPVGSPLSLECTVEGTSNPNLYWYRQAAGRGLQLLFYSVGIGQISSEVPQNLSASRPQDRQFILSSKKLLLSDSGFYLCAWRQRDSYGYTFGSGTRLTVV.

This clone was seen a handful of times. The V gene is TRBV5-4, the J gene TRBJ2-7, with TRBD1 identical over 7 bases. This CDR3 contains 14 residues. Germline loops: CDR1 SGHNT, CDR2 YYREEE (reference sequence). With V trimmed by 4 bases and J by 4 bases, 8 bases remained unmatched. Here the CDR3 reads CASSPGDRPYEQYF. The CDR3 region has the DNA TGTGCCAGCAGCCCAGGGGACAGACCTTACGAGCAGTACTTC.

This sequence joins TRBV19 and TRBJ2-1, with 9 bases aligning to TRBD1. The J segment lost 9 bases and the V segment lost 4 bases, leaving 7 bases of the junction unmatched. The germline V gene has CDR1 LNHDA and CDR2 SQIVND (reference sequence). This CDR3 spans 14 amino acids. DNA for the CDR3: TGTGCCAGTAGTACGGACAGGGGAGGAGGTGAGCAGTTCTTC. This translates into CASSTDRGGGEQFF.

This clone appeared a few times. The chain links TRBV13 to TRBJ2-5; D is uncertain. V was pared by 2 bases and J by 1 base, with 8 bases between. Germline values: CDR1 PRHDT, CDR2 FYEKMQ (reference sequence). The CDR3 spans 14 residues. DNA for the CDR3: TGTGCCAGCAGCTTACAACGGGTCCAAGAGACCCAGTACTTC. Its translation is CASSLQRVQETQYF.

This clone was picked up a small number of times. The V call is TRBV5-1, the J call TRBJ2-7; TRBD2 matches 9 bases. Germline assignment: CDR1 SGHRS and CDR2 YFSETQ. With 0 bases clipped from V and 1 base from J, the junction kept 2 bases outside the gene matches. The CDR3 covers 15 residues. CDR3 DNA: TGCGCCAGCAGCTTGGGACTAGCGGATTCCTACGAGCAGTACTTC. Protein sequence: CASSLGLADSYEQYF.

This clone was counted only a few times. The chain links TRBV25-1 to TRBJ2-5, with 10 bases fitting TRBD1. Trimming removed 3 bases from V and 6 bases from J; junction bases left unmatched: 4. Germline CDR1 reads MGHDK; CDR2 reads SYGVNS. This CDR3 has 14 residues. For the CDR3, the DNA is TGTGCCAGCAGTGATTTGGACAGGGGGAAGACCCAGTACTTC. This translates into CASSDLDRGKTQYF.

The J gene is TRBJ2-5, the V gene TRBV2, with 10 bases identical to TRBD1. The V gene end was trimmed by 6 bases and the J gene end by 2 bases; junction bases not matched to a gene: 3. CDR3 length: 14 residues. In germline, CDR1 is SNHLY, CDR2 FYNNEI. The CDR3, as DNA: TGTGCCAGCAGCCCGGGACAGGGGCAAGAGACCCAGTACTTC. Its protein product is CASSPGQGQETQYF.